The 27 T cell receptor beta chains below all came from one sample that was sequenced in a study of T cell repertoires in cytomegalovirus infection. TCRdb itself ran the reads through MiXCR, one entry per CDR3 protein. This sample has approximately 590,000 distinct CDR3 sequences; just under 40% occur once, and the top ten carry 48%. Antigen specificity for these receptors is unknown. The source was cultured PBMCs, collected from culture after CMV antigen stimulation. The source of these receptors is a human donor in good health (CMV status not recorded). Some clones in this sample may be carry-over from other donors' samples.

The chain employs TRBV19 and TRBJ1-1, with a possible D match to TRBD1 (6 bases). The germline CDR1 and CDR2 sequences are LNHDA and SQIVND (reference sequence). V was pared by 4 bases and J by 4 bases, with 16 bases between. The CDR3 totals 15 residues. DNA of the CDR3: TGTGCCAGTAGTAGGCGCCCGGAGGGGGGCACTGAAGCTTTCTTT. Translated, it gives CASSRRPEGGTEAFF.

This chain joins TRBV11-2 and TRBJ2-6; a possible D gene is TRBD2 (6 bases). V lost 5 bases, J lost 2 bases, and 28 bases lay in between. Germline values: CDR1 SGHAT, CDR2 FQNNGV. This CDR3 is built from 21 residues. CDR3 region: CASSPVSVVWRVLPGANVLTF. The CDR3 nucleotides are TGTGCCAGCAGCCCTGTTTCGGTTGTCTGGAGGGTCCTCCCTGGGGCCAACGTCCTGACTTTC.

CDR3 sequence: CAGGPRQDEQYF. The CDR3 DNA follows: TGTGCCGGCGGGCCTAGGCAGGACGAGCAGTACTTC. The chain employs TRBV6-8 and TRBJ2-7; TRBD2 is a possible D gene (5 bases). The germline gives CDR1 MNHGY, CDR2 SAAAGT. The CDR3 totals 12 residues. V gave up 11 bases and J gave up 5 bases, with 16 bases separating them.

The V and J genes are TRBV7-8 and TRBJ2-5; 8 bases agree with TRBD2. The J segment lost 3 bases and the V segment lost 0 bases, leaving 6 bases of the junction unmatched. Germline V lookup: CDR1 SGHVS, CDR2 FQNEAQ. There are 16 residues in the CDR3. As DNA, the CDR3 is TGTGCCAGCAGCTTAGCTTTAGCGGGGCTCAAAGAGACCCAGTACTTC. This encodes CASSLALAGLKETQYF.

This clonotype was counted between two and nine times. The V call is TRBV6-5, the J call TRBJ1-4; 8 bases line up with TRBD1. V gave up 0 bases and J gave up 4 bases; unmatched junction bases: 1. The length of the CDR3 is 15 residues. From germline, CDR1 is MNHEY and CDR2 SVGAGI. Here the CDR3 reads CASSYSDRGNEKLFF. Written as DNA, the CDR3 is TGTGCCAGCAGTTACTCCGACAGGGGTAATGAAAAACTGTTTTTT.

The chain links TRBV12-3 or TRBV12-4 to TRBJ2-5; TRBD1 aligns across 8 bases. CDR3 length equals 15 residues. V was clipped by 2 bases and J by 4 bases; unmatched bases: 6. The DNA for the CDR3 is TGTGCCAGCAGTTTAACAGGGGGAGGCGGAGAGACCCAGTACTTC. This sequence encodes CASSLTGGGGETQYF.

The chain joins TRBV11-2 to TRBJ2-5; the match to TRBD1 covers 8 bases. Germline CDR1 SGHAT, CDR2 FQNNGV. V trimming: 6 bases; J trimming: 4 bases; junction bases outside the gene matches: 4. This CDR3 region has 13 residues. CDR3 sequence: CASSTGGRETQYF. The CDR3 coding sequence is TGTGCCAGCAGTACAGGGGGAAGAGAGACCCAGTACTTC.

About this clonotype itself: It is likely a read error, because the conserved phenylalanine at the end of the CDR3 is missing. CDR3 loop: CASSRPSHWGQETQYL. The CDR3 DNA reads as TGTGCCAGCAGTCGGCCCTCCCATTGGGGTCAAGAGACCCAGTACTTA. This sequence joins TRBV6-8 and TRBJ2-5; no reliable D call. The CDR3 sequence is 16 residues long. The ends were cut back, 5 bases at V and 2 bases at J, with 18 bases in the middle. The germline V gene has CDR1 MNHGY and CDR2 SAAAGT.

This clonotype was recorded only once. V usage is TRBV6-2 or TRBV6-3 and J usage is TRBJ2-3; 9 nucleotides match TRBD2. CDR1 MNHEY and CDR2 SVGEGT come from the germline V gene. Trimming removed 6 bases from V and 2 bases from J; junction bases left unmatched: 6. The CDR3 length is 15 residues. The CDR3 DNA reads TGTGCCAGCAGATGGACTAGCGCTATCACAGATACGCAGTATTTT. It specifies CASRWTSAITDTQYF.

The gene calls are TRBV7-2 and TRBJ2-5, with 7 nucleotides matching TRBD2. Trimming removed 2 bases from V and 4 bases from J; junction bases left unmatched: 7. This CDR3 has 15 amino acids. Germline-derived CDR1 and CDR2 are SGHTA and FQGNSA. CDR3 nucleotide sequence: TGTGCCAGCAGCTTATCCGCGGGAGAAGGAGAGACCCAGTACTTC. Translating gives CASSLSAGEGETQYF.

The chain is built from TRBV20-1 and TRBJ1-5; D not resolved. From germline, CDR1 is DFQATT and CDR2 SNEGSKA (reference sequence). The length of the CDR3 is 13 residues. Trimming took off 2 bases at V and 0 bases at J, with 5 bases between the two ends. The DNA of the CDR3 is TGCAGTGCTAGAACATATAGCAATCAGCCCCAGCATTTT. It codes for CSARTYSNQPQHF.

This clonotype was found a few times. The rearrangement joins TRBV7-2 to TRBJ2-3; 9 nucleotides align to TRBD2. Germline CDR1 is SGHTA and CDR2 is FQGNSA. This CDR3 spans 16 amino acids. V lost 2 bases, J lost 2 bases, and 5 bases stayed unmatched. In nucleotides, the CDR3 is TGTGCCAGCAGCTTATTGGGCGGGGGGGCCACAGATACGCAGTATTTT. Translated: CASSLLGGGATDTQYF.

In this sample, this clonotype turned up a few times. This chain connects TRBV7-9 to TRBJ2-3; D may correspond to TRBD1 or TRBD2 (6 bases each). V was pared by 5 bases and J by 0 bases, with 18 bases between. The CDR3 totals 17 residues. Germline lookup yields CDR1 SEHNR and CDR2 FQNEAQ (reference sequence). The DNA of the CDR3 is TGTGCCAGCAGCCCTAGCAGCCCGGGGGCGAGCACAGATACGCAGTATTTT. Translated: CASSPSSPGASTDTQYF.

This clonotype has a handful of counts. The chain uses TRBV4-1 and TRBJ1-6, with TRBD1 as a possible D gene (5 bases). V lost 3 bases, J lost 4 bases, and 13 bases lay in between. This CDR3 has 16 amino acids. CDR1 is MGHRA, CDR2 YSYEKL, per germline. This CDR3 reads CASSQVGDGYNSPLHF. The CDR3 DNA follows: TGCGCCAGCAGCCAGGTGGGGGACGGGTATAATTCACCCCTCCACTTT.

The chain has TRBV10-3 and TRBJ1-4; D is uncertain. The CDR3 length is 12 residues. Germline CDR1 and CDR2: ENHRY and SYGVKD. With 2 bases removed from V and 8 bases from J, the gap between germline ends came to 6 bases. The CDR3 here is CAISETSEKLFF. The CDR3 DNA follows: TGTGCCATCAGTGAGACGTCGGAAAAACTGTTTTTT.

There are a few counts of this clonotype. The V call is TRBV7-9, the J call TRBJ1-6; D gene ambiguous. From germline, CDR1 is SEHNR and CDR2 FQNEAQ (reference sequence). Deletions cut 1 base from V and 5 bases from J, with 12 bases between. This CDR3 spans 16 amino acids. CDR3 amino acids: CASSLVGQTNNSPLHF. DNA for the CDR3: TGTGCCAGCAGCTTAGTTGGCCAGACGAATAATTCACCCCTCCACTTT.

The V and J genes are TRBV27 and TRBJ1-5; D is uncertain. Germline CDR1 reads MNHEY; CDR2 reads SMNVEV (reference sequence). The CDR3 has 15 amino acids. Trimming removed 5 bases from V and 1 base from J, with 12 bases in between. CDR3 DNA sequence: TGTGCCAGCAGTCGCCGGGCTGCAAGCAATCAGCCCCAGCATTTT. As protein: CASSRRAASNQPQHF.

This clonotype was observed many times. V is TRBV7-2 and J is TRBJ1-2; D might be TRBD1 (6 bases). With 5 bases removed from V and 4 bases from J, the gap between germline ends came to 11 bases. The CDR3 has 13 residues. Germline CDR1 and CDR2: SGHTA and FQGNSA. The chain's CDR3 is CASSAGAGYGYTF. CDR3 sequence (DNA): TGTGCCAGCAGCGCAGGGGCTGGCTATGGCTACACCTTC.

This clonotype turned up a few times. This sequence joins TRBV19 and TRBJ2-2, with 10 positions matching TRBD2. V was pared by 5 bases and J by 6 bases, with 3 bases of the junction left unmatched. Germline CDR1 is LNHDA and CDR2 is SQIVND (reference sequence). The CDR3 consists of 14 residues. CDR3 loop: CASSLGLAAGELFF. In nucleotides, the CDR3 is TGTGCCAGTAGTCTCGGACTAGCGGCCGGGGAGCTGTTTTTT.

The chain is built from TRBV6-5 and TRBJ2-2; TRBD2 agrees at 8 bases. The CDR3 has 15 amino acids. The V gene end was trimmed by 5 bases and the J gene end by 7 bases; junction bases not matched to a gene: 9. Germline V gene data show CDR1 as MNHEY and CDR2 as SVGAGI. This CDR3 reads CASSDSGGVHGELFF. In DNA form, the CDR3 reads TGTGCCAGCAGTGACAGCGGGGGCGTTCACGGGGAGCTGTTTTTT.

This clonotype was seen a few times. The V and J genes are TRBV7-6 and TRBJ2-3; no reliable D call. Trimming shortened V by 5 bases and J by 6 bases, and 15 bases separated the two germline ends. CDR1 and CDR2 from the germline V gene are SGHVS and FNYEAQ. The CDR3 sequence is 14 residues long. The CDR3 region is CASSSTVAADTQYF. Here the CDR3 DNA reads TGTGCCAGCAGCAGCACAGTCGCTGCGGATACGCAGTATTTT.

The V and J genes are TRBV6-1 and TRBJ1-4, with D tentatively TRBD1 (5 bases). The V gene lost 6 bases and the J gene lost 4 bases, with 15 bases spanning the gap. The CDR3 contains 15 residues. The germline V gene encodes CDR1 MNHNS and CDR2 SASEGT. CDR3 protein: CASSRATRNNEKLFF. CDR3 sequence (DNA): TGTGCCAGCAGCAGGGCAACAAGGAATAATGAAAAACTGTTTTTT.

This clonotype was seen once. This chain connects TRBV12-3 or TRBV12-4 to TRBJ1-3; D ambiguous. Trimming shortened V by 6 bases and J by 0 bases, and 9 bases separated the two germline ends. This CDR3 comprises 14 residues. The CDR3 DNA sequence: TGTGCCAGCAGCTACCCCCTCTCTGGAAACACCATATATTTT. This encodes CASSYPLSGNTIYF.

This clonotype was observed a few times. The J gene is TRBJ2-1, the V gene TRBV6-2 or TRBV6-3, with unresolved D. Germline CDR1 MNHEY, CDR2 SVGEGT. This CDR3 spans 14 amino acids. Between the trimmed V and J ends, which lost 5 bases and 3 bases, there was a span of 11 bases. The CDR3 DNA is TGTGCCAGCAGTCAACGACTGGACTACAATGAGCAGTTCTTC. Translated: CASSQRLDYNEQFF.

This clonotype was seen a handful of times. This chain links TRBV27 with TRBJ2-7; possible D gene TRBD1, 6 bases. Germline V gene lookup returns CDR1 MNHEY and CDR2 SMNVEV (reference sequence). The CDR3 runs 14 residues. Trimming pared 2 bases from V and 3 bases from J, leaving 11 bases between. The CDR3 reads CASSLRDTVYEQYF. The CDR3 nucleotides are TGTGCCAGCAGTTTACGGGACACCGTCTACGAGCAGTACTTC.

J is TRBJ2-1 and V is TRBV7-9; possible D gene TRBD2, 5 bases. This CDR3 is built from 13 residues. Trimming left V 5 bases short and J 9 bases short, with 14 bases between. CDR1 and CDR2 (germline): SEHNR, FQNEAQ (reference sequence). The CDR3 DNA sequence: TGTGCCAGCAGCCGACTGAGTGGGAGTGAGCAGTTCTTC. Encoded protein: CASSRLSGSEQFF.

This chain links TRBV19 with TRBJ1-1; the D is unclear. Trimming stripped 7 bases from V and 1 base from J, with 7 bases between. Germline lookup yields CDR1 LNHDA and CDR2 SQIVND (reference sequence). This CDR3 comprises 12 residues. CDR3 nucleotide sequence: TGTGCCAGTATGACCGCGAACACTGAAGCTTTCTTT. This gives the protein CASMTANTEAFF.